This T cell receptor (beta chain) was retrieved from a study of regulatory T cells in long-lasting Graves disease. Arm-PCR of CDR3 regions with iRepertoire HTBI primers generated TCR beta libraries. From the multiplex PCR reads, TCRdb called clonotypes with MiXCR, one entry per CDR3 protein. The profile covers 360,000 or so distinct CDR3 sequences, with over 15% appearing a single time and less than 35% taken by the ten largest. This sample's time point: newly diagnosed GD, antithyroid drugs for less than 3 months. Construction of the TCR library relied on RNA isolated from PBMCs. The CDR3 runs 14 residues. Trimming removed 3 bases at V and 8 bases at J, with 13 bases between. This clonotype was counted between two and nine times. These data were also reused for a study on T cells in Graves' hyperthyroidism and ophthalmopathy. From that report: With a duration under 2 months, the hyperthyroidism was newly diagnosed in patients aged 18 to 65. Using the HTBI primer set, a first-round RT-PCR was run on the TCR CDR3. Appearing also in blood were most of the thyroid clonotypes expanded above 0.001.

The source is a middle-aged man with Graves disease. This sample comprised peripheral blood mononuclear cells (PBMCs), obtained at new diagnosis, from a patient treated with antithyroid drugs. This chain joins TRBV12-3 or TRBV12-4 and TRBJ2-2, with D tentatively TRBD1 (5 bases). The CDR3 coding sequence is TGTGCCAGCAGTTTCCGGCAGGGAATGGGGGAGCTGTTTTTT. Its translation is CASSFRQGMGELFF.